This entry is about one TCR beta chain. Antigen: not known. The CDR3 totals 14 residues. The germline V gene encodes CDR1 MDHEN and CDR2 SYDVKM. The V gene lost 5 bases and the J gene lost 1 base, with 11 bases spanning the gap. Some clones are missing from TCRdb's copy, which holds only in-frame ones; the method was immunoSEQ multiplex PCR. The sample consists of 640,000 or so clones, about three quarters of them appearing once. This specimen belongs to a study of shared clonotypes between healthy human individuals. Broader study findings: Non-shared clonotypes showed lower generation probabilities than clonotypes common to all four donors. Sequencing depth was expected to affect clonotype sharing among donors.

A CD45RA+ naive subset and a CD45RA-negative memory subset were split from CD4+ cells. The receptor was isolated from a woman in her twenties or thirties in good health. The chain couples TRBV28 to TRBJ1-2, with a possible D match to TRBD1 (5 bases). Sequencing was carried out using memory CD4+ T cells sorted from blood. Subset in this sample: CD45RA-negative fraction. Written as DNA, the CDR3 is TGTGCCAGCAGTGGACATCGAAGTAACTATGGCTACACCTTC. It encodes CASSGHRSNYGYTF.